This T cell receptor beta chain emerged from a study of response to subunit inactivated influenza vaccine. Between the trimmed V and J ends, which lost 0 bases and 0 bases, there was a span of 8 bases. The CDR3 contains 16 residues. Germline assignment: CDR1 ENHRY and CDR2 SYGVKD. Via MiXCR, TCRdb re-called the RT-PCR reads, giving one row per CDR3 protein. The table records just under 550,000 distinct CDR3 sequences, around 25% of them present only once. These data were likewise used in another study, on T cells expressing NK-cell markers. That paper adds: 5'RACE template switching built TCR beta cDNA with unique molecular identifiers.

The sequence was obtained from a man between 50 and 59 years old who received an inactivated influenza vaccine. Material: CD4+ T cells sorted from PBMCs, obtained less than 13 days after vaccination. The chain employs TRBV10-3 and TRBJ2-2, with D tentatively TRBD2 (5 bases). The CDR3 spells CAISESLAANTGELFF. DNA for the CDR3: TGTGCCATCAGTGAGTCTCTAGCCGCGAACACCGGGGAGCTGTTTTTT.